The 6 T cell receptor beta chains below all came from one sample that was sequenced in a study of T cells in tuberculosis. Sorting used thawed, overnight-rested PBMC stained with anti-CD3, a viability dye and GMM-loaded CD1B tetramer. C32 glucose monomycolate from Rhodococcus equi was loaded onto the CD1B tetramers. Libraries were prepared by immunoSEQ multiplex PCR; TCRdb keeps only in-frame clonotypes and omits some of them. Of tens of thousands of clones in the sample, roughly 93% were seen once. The sequenced sample was CD1b-GMM tetramer-negative cells sorted from PBMCs. These receptors originate from an adult woman with latent tuberculosis.

The chain employs TRBV7-3 and TRBJ2-3; 12 positions agree with TRBD2. V gave up 2 bases and J gave up 1 base; unmatched junction bases: 7. CDR1 and CDR2 (germline): SGHTA, FQGTGA. The CDR3 contains 18 residues. The CDR3, as DNA: TGTGCCAGCAGCTTAGTAGGGACTAGCGGGTACCGCACAGATACGCAGTATTTT. Translated: CASSLVGTSGYRTDTQYF.

The genes are TRBV15 and TRBJ2-1; 7 nucleotides agree with TRBD2. CDR3 length: 15 residues. After removal of 0 bases from V and 9 bases from J, the junction contained 8 bases not matched to a gene. CDR1 is LNHNV, CDR2 YYDKDF, per germline (reference sequence). The CDR3 DNA follows: TGTGCCACCAGCAGAGAACCAGGGACTATTGCTGAGCAGTTCTTC. Translated, it gives CATSREPGTIAEQFF.

J is TRBJ1-5 and V is TRBV6-1; D perhaps matches TRBD1 (5 bases). V was shortened by 1 base and J by 7 bases, with 14 bases between the two germline ends. Germline loops: CDR1 MNHNS, CDR2 SASEGT. CDR3 length equals 15 residues. CDR3 bases: TGTGCCAGCAGTGAAGGGGGGGTTCTAGGCCAGCCCCAGCATTTT. Its translation is CASSEGGVLGQPQHF.

Only a few counts were recorded for this clone. The J gene is TRBJ2-7, the V gene TRBV7-2, with 10 bases that match TRBD2. Germline CDR1 SGHTA, CDR2 FQGNSA. The length of the CDR3 is 15 residues. With V trimmed by 0 bases and J by 3 bases, 2 bases remained unmatched. This CDR3 is CASSLASGGSYEQYV. In DNA form, the CDR3 reads TGTGCCAGCAGCTTAGCTAGCGGGGGGAGCTACGAGCAGTACGTC.

The chain recombines TRBV12-5 with TRBJ1-2; a weak D match, TRBD1 (6 bases). Germline loops: CDR1 LGHNT, CDR2 FRNRAP. This CDR3 comprises 15 residues. V was cut by 7 bases and J by 7 bases, with 22 bases left in between. The CDR3: CASARRLSGAIGYTF. CDR3 nucleotides: TGTGCTAGTGCCCGGCGGTTGTCAGGGGCTATTGGCTACACCTTC.

This clone was seen once. The chain has TRBV28 and TRBJ2-3; 8 nucleotides align to TRBD2. V gave up 3 bases and J gave up 0 bases; unmatched junction bases: 14. In germline, CDR1 is MDHEN, CDR2 SYDVKM. The CDR3 runs 19 residues. The CDR3 DNA reads as TGTGCCAGCAGTTTTGTCTACGCGGGGGGTTTACGGAGCACAGATACGCAGTATTTT. This gives the protein CASSFVYAGGLRSTDTQYF.